This TCR beta chain was observed in a study of TIL therapy for anti-PD-1-resistant metastatic lung cancer. Sample time point: pre-treatment sample, taken before nivolumab and TIL therapy. Most excised metastases sampled were pleural nodules or supraclavicular lymph nodes. Adults with stage 4 NSCLC were enrolled in a phase I trial. This was the immunoSEQ v3 assay. Clones were read by immunoSEQ multiplex PCR, and TCRdb kept only the in-frame ones, dropping some. The sample consists of around 100,000 clones, around 71% of them appearing once. Germline CDR1 reads MNHEY; CDR2 reads SVGAGI. V shed 7 bases and J shed 4 bases, with 14 bases lying between them. This CDR3 has 13 residues.

J is TRBJ2-7 and V is TRBV6-5; D ambiguous. This sequence was found in a person aged 25 to 85 with non-small cell lung cancer. This specimen was tumor tissue, taken at baseline. Written as DNA, the CDR3 is TGTGCCAGCACTAGTCCCGTTCCTTACGAGCAGTACTTC. It translates to CASTSPVPYEQYF.